Listed here are 19 T cell receptor beta chains from one sample, sequenced in a study of chemoradiotherapy in HPV16-positive cancers. TCRdb keeps only in-frame clones here, not all; method: immunoSEQ multiplex PCR. This sample has approximately 8,800 clones, with roughly 71% found just once. Sequences were derived from tumor tissue, sampled from a patient who underwent chemoradiotherapy. The receptors were gathered from a human donor with HPV-associated anogenital cancer.

The rearrangement links TRBV5-6 to TRBJ1-2, with D perhaps TRBD1 (5 bases). Germline V gives CDR1 SGHDT, CDR2 YYEEEE. This CDR3 has 13 amino acids. Trimming took off 3 bases at V and 3 bases at J, with 9 bases between the two ends. This CDR3 reads CASSSTGDYGYTF. In nucleotides, the CDR3 is TGTGCCAGCAGCTCTACAGGTGACTATGGCTACACCTTC.

The J gene is TRBJ2-7, the V gene TRBV5-1, with D possibly being TRBD2 (6 bases). Per germline, CDR1 SGHRS and CDR2 YFSETQ. Trimming cost V 0 bases and J 1 base, with 8 bases left between them. The CDR3 length is 14 residues. The CDR3, as DNA: TGCGCCAGCAGCTTGGGGGAGGAATCCTACGAGCAGTACTTC. Translating gives CASSLGEESYEQYF.

The J gene is TRBJ2-5, the V gene TRBV4-2; maybe TRBD2 (6 bases). The CDR3 is made up of 16 amino acids. With 0 bases removed from V and 6 bases from J, the gap between germline ends came to 17 bases. Per the germline V gene, CDR1 is LGHNA and CDR2 is YNFKEQ. The CDR3 sequence is CASSQDRGTSRQTQYF. CDR3 in DNA: TGTGCCAGCAGCCAAGATAGGGGAACTAGCCGGCAGACCCAGTACTTC.

This clone was found a few times. The chain employs TRBV11-1 and TRBJ2-3; 12 positions agree with TRBD2. Losses at the gene ends were 5 bases for V and 4 bases for J; bases not matched to a gene: 7. The CDR3 runs 16 residues. Germline V gives CDR1 SGHAT, CDR2 FQDESV (reference sequence). DNA of the CDR3: TGTGCCAGCAGCGGATCTAGCGGGGGGGCAGCAGATACGCAGTATTTT. Protein: CASSGSSGGAADTQYF.

The chain joins TRBV6-5 to TRBJ1-1; D might be TRBD1 (5 bases). The CDR3 is 13 residues long. The ends were cut back, 2 bases at V and 5 bases at J, with 9 bases in the middle. CDR1 is MNHEY, CDR2 SVGAGI, per germline. The CDR3 region has the DNA TGTGCCAGCAGTTACGTCGAGGGGACTGAAGCTTTCTTT. Protein product: CASSYVEGTEAFF.

The V gene is TRBV20-1, the J gene TRBJ2-7; D ambiguous. The CDR3 is 11 residues long. CDR1 is DFQATT, CDR2 SNEGSKA, per germline (reference sequence). Trimming took off 1 base at V and 4 bases at J, with 5 bases between the two ends. The CDR3 sequence is CSARVDYEQYF. CDR3 coding DNA: TGCAGTGCTAGAGTCGATTACGAGCAGTACTTC.

CDR3 region: CASSYTRPGSPLHF. DNA of the CDR3: TGTGCCAGCAGTTACACACGACCGGGTTCACCCCTCCACTTT. The chain combines TRBV6-5 with TRBJ1-6; D gene unclear. The CDR3 loop spans 14 amino acids. Germline V gene sequence: CDR1 MNHEY, CDR2 SVGAGI. V lost 2 bases and J 9 bases, leaving 11 bases between the germline ends.

The chain carries TRBV27 and TRBJ2-3; D unclear. V was shortened by 1 base and J by 10 bases, with 12 bases between the two germline ends. Germline assignment: CDR1 MNHEY and CDR2 SMNVEV (reference sequence). The CDR3 runs to 13 residues. CDR3 nucleotides: TGTGCCAGCAGTTTATATCCGGCCCGATCGCAGTATTTT. Translation gives CASSLYPARSQYF.

This chain's CDR3 is CASSRGTGNQPQHF. The CDR3 coding sequence is TGTGCCAGCAGCCGCGGGACAGGGAATCAGCCCCAGCATTTT. The V and J genes are TRBV7-6 and TRBJ1-5; TRBD1 agrees at 9 bases. Germline loops: CDR1 SGHVS, CDR2 FNYEAQ. The CDR3 is made up of 14 amino acids. The trim removed 5 bases at V and 4 bases at J, leaving 3 bases unmatched.

This clone was detected a few times. The chain couples TRBV7-2 to TRBJ2-3; 10 bases map to TRBD2. Losses at the gene ends were 5 bases for V and 0 bases for J; bases not matched to a gene: 5. CDR3 length equals 16 residues. The germline CDR1 and CDR2 sequences are SGHTA and FQGNSA. The DNA for the CDR3 is TGTGCCAGCAGCATTAGCGGGGGGCTAAGCACAGATACGCAGTATTTT. Amino acid sequence: CASSISGGLSTDTQYF.

The V and J genes are TRBV10-1 and TRBJ2-3; D not resolved. Germline V gene data show CDR1 as WNHNN and CDR2 as SYGVQD (reference sequence). V gave up 4 bases and J gave up 1 base, with 6 bases separating them. The CDR3 runs to 13 residues. The CDR3 nucleotides read TGCGCCAGCAGTGGGACCGGCACAGATACGCAGTATTTT. Protein sequence: CASSGTGTDTQYF.

The chain is built from TRBV5-1 and TRBJ1-4; D not resolved. V was trimmed by 4 bases and J by 0 bases, leaving 10 bases between them. This CDR3 has 15 amino acids. In germline, CDR1 is SGHRS, CDR2 YFSETQ. For the CDR3, the DNA is TGCGCCAGCAGCCCCGGCGGGGCAACTAATGAAAAACTGTTTTTT. Protein product: CASSPGGATNEKLFF. The variable domain in full, completed from reference TRBV5-1 and TRBJ1-4, reads KAGVTQTPRYLIKTRGQQVTLSCSPISGHRSVSWYQQTPGQGLQFLFEYFSETQRNKGNFPGRFSGRQFSNSRSEMNVSTLELGDSALYLCASSPGGATNEKLFFGSGTQLSVL.

This clone occurred a few times. The chain uses TRBV18 and TRBJ1-2; D is unclear. The germline CDR1 and CDR2 sequences are KGHSH and LQKENI. V was clipped by 2 bases and J by 4 bases, with 11 bases between them. The CDR3 has 14 amino acids. Here the CDR3 reads CASSPAPKGYGYTF. In nucleotides, the CDR3 is TGTGCCAGCTCACCAGCGCCAAAAGGCTATGGCTACACCTTC.

This rearrangement joins TRBV11-3 to TRBJ1-1; D call uncertain. The CDR3 is made up of 13 amino acids. Trimming took 2 bases from V and 7 from J, leaving 11 bases between them. The V gene's germline CDR1 is SGHNT and CDR2 YENEEA. The CDR3 DNA sequence: TGTGCCAGCAGCTTAACAGTCCGGGGTGAAGCTTTCTTT. It codes for CASSLTVRGEAFF.

The gene calls are TRBV28 and TRBJ2-3; weak D call: TRBD1 (5 bases). Trimming shortened V by 7 bases and J by 1 base, and 12 bases separated the two germline ends. Germline CDR1 and CDR2: MDHEN and SYDVKM. The CDR3 covers 14 residues. CDR3: CASTWLGGTDTQYF. CDR3 bases: TGTGCCAGCACATGGTTAGGGGGCACAGATACGCAGTATTTT.

The chain recombines TRBV6-6 with TRBJ1-1; D gene ambiguous. The CDR3 is 16 residues long. Trimming took off 2 bases at V and 7 bases at J, with 20 bases between the two ends. In germline, CDR1 is MNHNY, CDR2 SVGAGI (reference sequence). CDR3 nucleotide sequence: TGTGCCAGCAGTTACAGGTCGGGCAGGAGGTTGAGTGAAGCTTTCTTT. Its translation: CASSYRSGRRLSEAFF.

This CDR3 is CASSSDSHGYTF. The CDR3 DNA reads TGTGCCAGCAGTTCCGACAGTCATGGCTACACCTTC. The genes are TRBV4-2 and TRBJ1-2, with a possible D match to TRBD1 (5 bases). The CDR3 is 12 amino acids. V lost 6 bases to trimming and J lost 6 bases, with 11 bases between them. CDR1 and CDR2 (germline): LGHNA, YNFKEQ.

The table lists this clone with a count of one. This rearrangement joins TRBV2 to TRBJ1-3; no definite D call. Trimming took 10 bases from V and 2 from J, leaving 15 bases between them. This CDR3 comprises 14 residues. CDR1 SNHLY and CDR2 FYNNEI come from the germline V gene. The CDR3 loop is CATGREAAGNTIYF. The DNA of the CDR3 is TGTGCCACCGGACGGGAGGCAGCTGGAAACACCATATATTTT.

The V call is TRBV7-2, the J call TRBJ2-1; the D is unclear. Germline assignment: CDR1 SGHTA and CDR2 FQGNSA. The V end was cut by 1 base, the J end by 2 bases, with 9 bases between. The CDR3 is made up of 15 amino acids. The CDR3 here is CASSLVKGTYNEQFF. The CDR3 nucleotides read TGTGCCAGCAGCTTAGTAAAGGGAACCTACAATGAGCAGTTCTTC.